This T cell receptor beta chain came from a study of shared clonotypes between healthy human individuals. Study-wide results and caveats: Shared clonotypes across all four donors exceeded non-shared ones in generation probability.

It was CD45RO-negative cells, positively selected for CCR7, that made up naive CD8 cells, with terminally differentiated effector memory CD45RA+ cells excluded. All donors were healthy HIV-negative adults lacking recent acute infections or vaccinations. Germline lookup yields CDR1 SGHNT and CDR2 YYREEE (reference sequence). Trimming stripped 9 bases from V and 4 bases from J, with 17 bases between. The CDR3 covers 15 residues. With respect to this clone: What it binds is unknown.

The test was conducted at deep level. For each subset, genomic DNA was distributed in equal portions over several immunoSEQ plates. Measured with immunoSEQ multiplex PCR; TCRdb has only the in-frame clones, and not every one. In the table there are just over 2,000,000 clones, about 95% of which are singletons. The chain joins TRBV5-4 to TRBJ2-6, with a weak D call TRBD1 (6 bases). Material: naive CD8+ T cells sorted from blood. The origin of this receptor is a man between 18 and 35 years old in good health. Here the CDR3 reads CATLDGGSGANVLTF. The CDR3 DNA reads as TGTGCCACCTTGGATGGGGGCTCGGGGGCCAACGTCCTGACTTTC.